Each of the 24 T cell receptor beta chains below was sequenced from the same sample in a study of tumour-infiltrating T cells in Burkitt lymphoma. Some clones are missing from TCRdb's copy, which holds only in-frame ones; the method was immunoSEQ multiplex PCR. Seen here are roughly 2,600 clones, approximately 80% observed once, and the top ten hold 5.5% to 7.5%. The material sequenced was tumor tissue. All receptors derive from a human donor with diffuse large B-cell lymphoma.

The chain uses TRBV20-1 and TRBJ1-2; D ambiguous. The CDR3 is 9 residues long. Germline values: CDR1 DFQATT, CDR2 SNEGSKA (reference sequence). The V end was cut by 5 bases, the J end by 5 bases, with 3 bases between. CDR3: CSASYGYTF. The CDR3 bases are TGCAGTGCTTCTTATGGCTACACCTTC.

The chain links TRBV4-1 to TRBJ2-7; the D gene could be TRBD1 or TRBD2 (5 bases each). The V end was cut by 6 bases, the J end by 2 bases, with 14 bases between. CDR3 length: 14 residues. Germline V gene lookup returns CDR1 MGHRA and CDR2 YSYEKL. CDR3 in DNA: TGCGCCAGCAGTTCCCGGGGCGGGCCCTACGAGCAGTACTTC. Protein product: CASSSRGGPYEQYF.

This clone has a handful of counts. The chain combines TRBV30 with TRBJ1-3, with D perhaps matching TRBD1 (5 bases). Germline CDR1 reads GTSNPN; CDR2 reads SVGIG (reference sequence). The CDR3 is 13 amino acids. V lost 0 bases and J 4 bases, leaving 7 bases between the germline ends. The CDR3 reads CAWSVGEGNTIYF. The CDR3 DNA reads as TGTGCCTGGAGTGTAGGGGAAGGAAACACCATATATTTT.

The genes are TRBV11-3 and TRBJ1-1; D ambiguous. The germline CDR1 and CDR2 sequences are SGHNT and YENEEA. The ends were cut back, 3 bases at V and 1 base at J, with 6 bases in the middle. This CDR3 has 13 residues. The CDR3 spells CASSFRWNTEAFF. Written as DNA, the CDR3 is TGTGCCAGCAGCTTTAGGTGGAACACTGAAGCTTTCTTT.

V is TRBV4-2 and J is TRBJ1-6; D unresolved. V was cut by 4 bases and J by 18 bases, with 19 bases left in between. CDR1 is LGHNA and CDR2 is YNFKEQ in the germline V gene. CDR3 size: 13 residues. The CDR3 here is CASSPERAVRDHF. The CDR3, as DNA: TGTGCCAGCAGCCCCGAGAGGGCGGTTCGCGACCACTTT.

The rearrangement joins TRBV11-1 to TRBJ1-1, with a possible D match to TRBD1 (5 bases). The V gene lost 6 bases and the J gene lost 8 bases, with 10 bases spanning the gap. The germline V gene has CDR1 SGHAT and CDR2 FQDESV (reference sequence). The CDR3 has 11 residues. In DNA form, the CDR3 reads TGTGCCAGCAGGGCCGGGACGGAAGCTTTCTTT. Its protein product is CASRAGTEAFF.

The rearrangement uses TRBV7-6 and TRBJ1-5; D possibly corresponds to TRBD1 (6 bases). Germline CDR1 is SGHVS and CDR2 is FNYEAQ. Between the trimmed V and J ends, which lost 1 base and 6 bases, there was a span of 16 bases. CDR3 length: 16 amino acids. CDR3 region: CASSLGNRVEGQPQHF. The CDR3 region has the DNA TGTGCCAGCAGCTTAGGCAACAGGGTGGAAGGTCAGCCCCAGCATTTT.

This chain links TRBV9 with TRBJ2-3, with TRBD2 identical over 10 bases. V trimming: 0 bases; J trimming: 4 bases; junction bases outside the gene matches: 11. Looked up from germline, CDR1 is SGDLS and CDR2 is YYNGEE. The CDR3 sequence is 18 residues long. The DNA of the CDR3 is TGTGCCAGCAGCGTAGCTTTAGGGGGACTAGCGACTCCAGATACGCAGTATTTT. Translated: CASSVALGGLATPDTQYF.

The chain links TRBV20-1 to TRBJ2-1; tentative D call: TRBD2 (6 bases). Germline loops: CDR1 DFQATT, CDR2 SNEGSKA (reference sequence). V lost 5 bases, J lost 9 bases, and 11 bases lay in between. The CDR3 extends over 11 amino acids. The CDR3 reads CSAAVEGEQFF. CDR3 in DNA: TGCAGTGCTGCCGTGGAGGGTGAGCAGTTCTTC.

Turning to this clone: Its ends do not fully match the called genes, so a read error is possible. J is TRBJ1-1 and V is TRBV20-1; a possible D gene is TRBD1 (5 bases). CDR3 length equals 11 residues. CDR1 is DFQATT, CDR2 SNEGSKA, per germline (reference sequence). The CDR3, as DNA: TGCAGTGCTGCACAGGACACTGAAGTTTTCTTT. Protein product: CSAAQDTEVFF.

V gene TRBV27 combines with J gene TRBJ2-1, with D unclear. Germline V CDR1 and CDR2: MNHEY, SMNVEV (reference sequence). V was clipped by 5 bases and J by 3 bases, with 2 bases between them. This CDR3 region has 11 residues. The CDR3 bases are TGTGCCAGCAGTGACTACAATGAGCAGTTCTTC. Protein sequence: CASSDYNEQFF.

J is TRBJ1-1 and V is TRBV7-3, with a tentative D call TRBD1 (5 bases). This CDR3 spans 12 amino acids. The V end was cut by 3 bases, the J end by 9 bases, with 11 bases between. The V gene's germline CDR1 is SGHTA and CDR2 FQGTGA. CDR3 loop: CASSFTGSKAFF. CDR3 DNA sequence: TGTGCCAGCAGCTTTACAGGTAGCAAAGCTTTCTTT.

This sequence joins TRBV27 and TRBJ1-6; no clear D. The CDR3 extends over 14 amino acids. The V end lost 3 bases, the J end lost 7 bases, and 10 bases lay between the germline ends. From germline, CDR1 is MNHEY and CDR2 SMNVEV (reference sequence). In DNA, the CDR3 is TGTGCCAGCAGTTTCGACCTGGAGAATTCACCCCTCCACTTT. It is translated as CASSFDLENSPLHF.

The rearrangement links TRBV5-6 to TRBJ2-7; D might be TRBD1 (5 bases). This CDR3 region has 12 residues. V was cut by 4 bases and J by 6 bases, with 11 bases left in between. Per the germline V gene, CDR1 is SGHDT and CDR2 is YYEEEE. The CDR3 DNA follows: TGTGCCAGCAGCGTGGGGCTCTCCGAGCAGTACTTC. Translated, it gives CASSVGLSEQYF.

The gene calls are TRBV6-6 and TRBJ2-3, with D unclear. The CDR3 spans 11 residues. With 8 bases removed from V and 7 bases from J, the gap between germline ends came to 10 bases. Germline assignment: CDR1 MNHNY and CDR2 SVGAGI (reference sequence). The CDR3 reads CASAASNTQYF. The CDR3 bases are TGTGCCAGCGCTGCTTCAAATACGCAGTATTTT.

The chain combines TRBV25-1 with TRBJ2-1; D is ambiguous. The CDR3 covers 10 residues. Germline CDR1 MGHDK, CDR2 SYGVNS. Trimming took off 5 bases at V and 7 bases at J, with 3 bases between the two ends. The CDR3 DNA reads as TGTGCCAGCAGTACAAATGAGCAGTTCTTC. Amino acids: CASSTNEQFF.

The chain couples TRBV7-6 to TRBJ2-7; 10 bases align to TRBD1. Germline V gene data show CDR1 as SGHVS and CDR2 as FNYEAQ. This CDR3 is 15 amino acids long. V trimming: 4 bases; J trimming: 5 bases; junction bases outside the gene matches: 8. DNA of the CDR3: TGTGCCAGCAGCTCAGGGACAGGGGTTCCCCACGAGCAGTACTTC. Residues: CASSSGTGVPHEQYF. The full variable domain, its missing parts supplied by reference TRBV7-6 and TRBJ2-7, is GAGVSQSPRYKVTKRGQDVALRCDPISGHVSLYWYRQALGQGPEFLTYFNYEAQQDKSGLPNDRFSAERPEGSISTLTIQRTEQRDSAMYRCASSSGTGVPHEQYFGPGTRLTVT.

The chain employs TRBV7-8 and TRBJ1-3; the D is unclear. The germline V and J ends were trimmed by 5 bases and 5 bases, with 16 bases remaining between them. Per germline, CDR1 SGHVS and CDR2 FQNEAQ. The CDR3 loop spans 15 amino acids. The CDR3 DNA follows: TGTGCCAGCAGCGACATTGTCCAAGACAGAAACACCATATATTTT. Amino acids: CASSDIVQDRNTIYF.

This clone rates as large. The CDR3 region is CASSFLAVTGELFF. CDR3 nucleotides: TGTGCCAGCAGTTTTCTAGCGGTCACCGGGGAGCTGTTTTTT. J is TRBJ2-2 and V is TRBV27; TRBD2 aligns across 7 bases. J was trimmed by 4 bases and V by 3 bases; bases with no gene match: 2. This CDR3 comprises 14 residues. Germline CDR1 reads MNHEY; CDR2 reads SMNVEV (reference sequence).

The chain couples TRBV7-9 to TRBJ2-7; 7 nucleotides align to TRBD2. Germline CDR1 reads SEHNR; CDR2 reads FQNEAQ (reference sequence). Trimming cost V 5 bases and J 4 bases; bases outside gene matches: 2. CDR3 length: 12 amino acids. The CDR3 DNA is TGTGCCAGCAGCCCCGGGGGGTACGAGCAGTACTTC. It encodes CASSPGGYEQYF.

V usage is TRBV7-5 and J usage is TRBJ2-2; the table gives TRBD2 as D, unverified against the DNA. TRBV7-5 has pseudogene status. The CDR3 sequence is 12 residues long. The CDR3 region has the DNA TGTGCCAGAAGCTTCTATACCGGGGAGCTGTTTTTT. The encoded protein is CARSFYTGELFF.

The chain recombines TRBV18 with TRBJ2-7; D is ambiguous. Trimming took off 3 bases at V and 0 bases at J, with 9 bases between the two ends. Germline V gives CDR1 KGHSH, CDR2 LQKENI. This CDR3 has 14 amino acids. CDR3 sequence reads: CASSPEDFSYEQYF. CDR3 nucleotide sequence: TGTGCCAGCTCACCCGAGGATTTCTCCTACGAGCAGTACTTC. The variable domain in full, with the rest retrieved from reference TRBV18 and TRBJ2-7, is NAGVMQNPRHLVRRRGQEARLRCSPMKGHSHVYWYRQLPEEGLKFMVYLQKENIIDESGMPKERFSAEFPKEGPSILRIQQVVRGDSAAYFCASSPEDFSYEQYFGPGTRLTVT.

V gene TRBV5-1 combines with J gene TRBJ2-7, with 8 bases fitting TRBD1. CDR3 length: 14 residues. CDR1 is SGHRS and CDR2 is YFSETQ in the germline V gene. V dropped 4 bases and J dropped 8; count of bases not matched to a gene: 11. CDR3 in amino acids: CASSPWTGQEKQYF. The CDR3 DNA is TGCGCCAGCAGCCCCTGGACAGGGCAGGAAAAGCAGTACTTC.

The V call is TRBV14, the J call TRBJ1-2; D perhaps matches TRBD1 (6 bases). The CDR3 contains 13 residues. The V and J ends lost 4 bases and 4 bases respectively, with 10 bases between them. Germline V CDR1 and CDR2: SGHDN, FVKESK. The CDR3 DNA reads as TGTGCCAGCAGCCCCGGGACAAGCTATGGCTACACCTTC. It translates to CASSPGTSYGYTF.